This T cell receptor beta chain was identified in a study of blood T cell repertoires in COVID-19. Across the study: Whether acute or convalescent, the COVID-19 samples came from the United States, Italy and Spain. T cells, B-cell-depleted T cells, or PBMCs provided the cDNA or gDNA that served as material.

A Seattle source enrolled patients during active infection and followed them longitudinally. Original methodology: Amplified reference gene primers provided the basis for estimating nucleated cell counts. Assay used: immunoSEQ multiplex PCR; TCRdb lists only in-frame clones, some missing. For V, J and clone size, that table is used; D and trimming come from the DNA. The sample carries around 190,000 clones, about 88% recorded once. This CDR3 spans 16 amino acids. The trim removed 4 bases at V and 5 bases at J, leaving 8 bases unmatched. Per the germline V gene, CDR1 is SGHVS and CDR2 is FNYEAQ. This chain joins TRBV7-6 and TRBJ2-1; TRBD2 matches 10 bases. The sample consisted of peripheral blood. This TCR derives from a man over 45 with COVID-19, enrolled during active disease. The CDR3 region is CASSSTLAGVDNEQFF. CDR3 DNA sequence: TGTGCCAGCAGCTCCACCCTAGCGGGGGTCGACAATGAGCAGTTCTTC.